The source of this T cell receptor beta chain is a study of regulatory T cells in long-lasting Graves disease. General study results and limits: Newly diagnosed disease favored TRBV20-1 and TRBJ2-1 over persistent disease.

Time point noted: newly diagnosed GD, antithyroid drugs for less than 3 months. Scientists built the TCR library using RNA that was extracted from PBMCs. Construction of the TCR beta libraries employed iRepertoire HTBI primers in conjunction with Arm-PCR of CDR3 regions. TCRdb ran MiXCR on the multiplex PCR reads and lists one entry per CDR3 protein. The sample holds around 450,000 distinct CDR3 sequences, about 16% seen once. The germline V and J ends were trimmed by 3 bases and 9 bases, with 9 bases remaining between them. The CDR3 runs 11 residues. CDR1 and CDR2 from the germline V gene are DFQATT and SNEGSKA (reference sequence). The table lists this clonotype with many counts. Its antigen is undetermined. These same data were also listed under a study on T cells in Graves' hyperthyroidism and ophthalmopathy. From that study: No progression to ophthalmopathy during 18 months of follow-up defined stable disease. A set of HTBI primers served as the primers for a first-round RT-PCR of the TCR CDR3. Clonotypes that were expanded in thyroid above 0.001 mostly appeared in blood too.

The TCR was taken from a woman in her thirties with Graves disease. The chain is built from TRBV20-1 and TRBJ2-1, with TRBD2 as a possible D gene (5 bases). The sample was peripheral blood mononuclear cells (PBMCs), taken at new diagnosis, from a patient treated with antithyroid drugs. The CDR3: CSASFRGEQFF. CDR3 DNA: TGCAGTGCTAGTTTCCGGGGTGAGCAGTTCTTC.